These 19 T cell receptor beta chains share one sample of origin, sequenced in a study of blood T cell repertoires in COVID-19. Sequenced by immunoSEQ multiplex PCR; TCRdb stores in-frame clones only, minus some. Of some 93,000 clones in the sample, 70% to 80% were seen once. The sequenced material came from peripheral blood. These TCRs come from a human donor in a cohort sampled during active COVID-19.

The genes are TRBV6-6 and TRBJ1-5; no clear D. The CDR3 consists of 14 residues. Trimming took off 2 bases at V and 3 bases at J, with 8 bases between the two ends. Germline CDR1 reads MNHNY; CDR2 reads SVGAGI (reference sequence). CDR3 DNA sequence: TGTGCCAGCAGTTACGGGCCAGTCAATCAGCCCCAGCATTTT. Protein product: CASSYGPVNQPQHF.

The genes are TRBV5-1 and TRBJ2-1, with 7 bases identical to TRBD2. The CDR3 sequence is 15 residues long. J was trimmed by 2 bases and V by 7 bases; bases with no gene match: 9. Germline-derived CDR1 and CDR2 are SGHRS and YFSETQ. The CDR3 sequence: CASDLSGAPYNEQFF. In DNA form, the CDR3 reads TGCGCCAGCGATTTGAGCGGGGCCCCCTACAATGAGCAGTTCTTC.

The V gene is TRBV7-9, the J gene TRBJ2-7; 11 bases fit TRBD1. The junction had 4 bases not matched to a gene; V was cut back by 7 bases and J by 2 bases. CDR1 and CDR2 (germline): SEHNR, FQNEAQ (reference sequence). The CDR3 is 14 amino acids. The CDR3: CASNPGQGAYEQYF. CDR3 sequence (DNA): TGTGCCAGCAATCCGGGACAGGGGGCCTACGAGCAGTACTTC.

The V and J genes are TRBV4-3 and TRBJ2-2, with 10 bases that match TRBD2. CDR3 size: 19 residues. CDR1 and CDR2 from the germline V gene are LGHNA and YSLEER. V gave up 2 bases and J gave up 5 bases; unmatched junction bases: 14. In DNA, the CDR3 is TGCGCCAGCAGCCAAACCACCCCGGGACTAGCGACGGGGACCGGGGAGCTGTTTTTT. This translates into CASSQTTPGLATGTGELFF.

The rearrangement joins TRBV19 to TRBJ1-5, with 9 bases matching TRBD1. Germline lookup yields CDR1 LNHDA and CDR2 SQIVND (reference sequence). Trimming took 5 bases from V and 1 from J; bases not matched to a gene: 6. The CDR3 runs to 16 residues. CDR3 sequence: CASSLTGTGSNQPQHF. Written as DNA, the CDR3 is TGTGCCAGTAGTCTAACCGGGACAGGGAGCAATCAGCCCCAGCATTTT.

The V and J genes are TRBV2 and TRBJ1-5, with 9 bases fitting TRBD1. The length of the CDR3 is 14 residues. Per germline, CDR1 SNHLY and CDR2 FYNNEI. J gave up 4 bases and V 7 bases, and 5 bases lay outside the gene matches. The CDR3 loop reads CASTPGTGNQPQHF. The CDR3 nucleotides read TGTGCCAGCACCCCAGGGACAGGGAATCAGCCCCAGCATTTT.

This chain joins TRBV6-2 or TRBV6-3 and TRBJ1-1, with D maybe TRBD1 (5 bases). CDR3 length equals 14 residues. Germline V gene lookup returns CDR1 MNHEY and CDR2 SVGEGT. The V end lost 6 bases, the J end lost 3 bases, and 14 bases lay between the germline ends. The CDR3 loop reads CASSPRGGYTEAFF. In nucleotides, the CDR3 is TGTGCCAGCAGCCCCCGGGGGGGGTACACTGAAGCTTTCTTT.

J is TRBJ2-3 and V is TRBV10-3; tentative D call: TRBD2 (6 bases). The V end was cut by 2 bases, the J end by 6 bases, with 9 bases between. From germline, CDR1 is ENHRY and CDR2 SYGVKD. The CDR3 contains 13 residues. The chain's CDR3 is CAISEGAGDTQYF. CDR3 DNA sequence: TGTGCCATCAGTGAGGGGGCGGGGGATACGCAGTATTTT.

The chain joins TRBV7-3 to TRBJ2-1; 12 bases agree with TRBD2. This CDR3 has 15 residues. Looked up from germline, CDR1 is SGHTA and CDR2 is FQGTGA. The V gene end was trimmed by 5 bases and the J gene end by 7 bases; junction bases not matched to a gene: 6. CDR3 amino acids: CASSKLAGGPNEQFF. CDR3 nucleotide sequence: TGTGCCAGCAGCAAGCTAGCGGGAGGGCCGAATGAGCAGTTCTTC. The whole variable domain, filled in from reference TRBV7-3 and TRBJ2-1, reads GAGVSQTPSNKVTEKGKYVELRCDPISGHTALYWYRQSLGQGPEFLIYFQGTGAADDSGLPNDRFFAVRPEGSVSTLKIQRTERGDSAVYLCASSKLAGGPNEQFFGPGTRLTVL.

To note about this clone: Other DNA sequences in the same sample also yield this CDR3. V usage is TRBV27 and J usage is TRBJ1-1, with D possibly TRBD1 on 6 matching bases. Germline CDR1 is MNHEY and CDR2 is SMNVEV (reference sequence). V was pared by 2 bases and J by 1 base, with 8 bases between. The CDR3 totals 14 residues. CDR3 nucleotide sequence: TGTGCCAGCAGTTTACGGGGACAGAACACTGAAGCTTTCTTT. Its protein product is CASSLRGQNTEAFF.

The chain joins TRBV18 to TRBJ2-7; possible D gene TRBD2, 6 bases. The CDR3 loop spans 15 amino acids. Per germline, CDR1 KGHSH and CDR2 LQKENI. The V end lost 3 bases, the J end lost 0 bases, and 12 bases lay between the germline ends. The CDR3 sequence is CASSPPPGVSYEQYF. The CDR3, as DNA: TGTGCCAGCTCACCTCCCCCGGGGGTCTCCTACGAGCAGTACTTC.

The CDR3 region has the DNA TGTGCCAGCAGTGCGGTAGCGGGAGGTCGCACCGGGGAGCTGTTTTTT. Translated, it gives CASSAVAGGRTGELFF. V is TRBV2 and J is TRBJ2-2, with 10 bases identical to TRBD2. CDR1 is SNHLY and CDR2 is FYNNEI in the germline V gene. The CDR3 extends over 16 amino acids. J gave up 4 bases and V 4 bases, and 6 bases lay outside the gene matches.

The chain couples TRBV7-9 to TRBJ1-4; 7 bases align to TRBD1. The V and J ends lost 3 bases and 8 bases, in that order; junction bases with no gene match: 6. This CDR3 comprises 14 residues. Germline values: CDR1 SEHNR, CDR2 FQNEAQ (reference sequence). The CDR3 loop reads CASSFETGLEKLFF. CDR3 coding DNA: TGTGCCAGCAGCTTCGAGACAGGGTTAGAAAAACTGTTTTTT. Combining the CDR3 with reference TRBV7-9 and TRBJ1-4 gives the whole variable domain DTGVSQNPRHKITKRGQNVTFRCDPISEHNRLYWYRQTLGQGPEFLTYFQNEAQLEKSRLLSDRFSAERPKGSFSTLEIQRTEQGDSAMYLCASSFETGLEKLFFGSGTQLSVL.

This sequence joins TRBV15 and TRBJ2-7; 7 nucleotides match TRBD2. The V gene end was trimmed by 0 bases and the J gene end by 0 bases; junction bases not matched to a gene: 5. The CDR3 loop spans 16 amino acids. Germline V gene lookup returns CDR1 LNHNV and CDR2 YYDKDF (reference sequence). CDR3 in DNA: TGTGCCACCAGCAGAGATCTAGCGGAGGGCTCCTACGAGCAGTACTTC. Its protein is CATSRDLAEGSYEQYF.

This clone was observed once. The chain carries TRBV9 and TRBJ2-2; TRBD2 matches at 8 bases. The V segment lost 4 bases and the J segment 4 bases; nucleotides outside the gene matches: 9. The length of the CDR3 is 16 residues. Germline assignment: CDR1 SGDLS and CDR2 YYNGEE. The CDR3, as DNA: TGTGCCAGCAGCCCTCCCAGCGGGAGAGGCACCGGGGAGCTGTTTTTT. Translation: CASSPPSGRGTGELFF.

The genes are TRBV19 and TRBJ2-1, with 10 bases fitting TRBD2. Trimming at V came to 5 bases and at J to 5 bases, leaving 6 bases not matched to a gene. This CDR3 contains 15 residues. Germline V CDR1 and CDR2: LNHDA, SQIVND (reference sequence). In DNA form, the CDR3 reads TGTGCCAGTAGTTCCCCTAGCGGGAGAAACAATGAGCAGTTCTTC. Amino acid sequence: CASSSPSGRNNEQFF.

This clone was seen a few times. The chain links TRBV5-4 to TRBJ1-3; D is unclear. The CDR3 spans 15 residues. V lost 0 bases and J 0 bases, leaving 7 bases between the germline ends. CDR1 is SGHNT and CDR2 is YYREEE in the germline V gene (reference sequence). The CDR3 loop reads CASSLAGDSGNTIYF. The CDR3 nucleotides read TGTGCCAGCAGCTTGGCAGGCGACTCTGGAAACACCATATATTTT.

The V gene is TRBV7-9, the J gene TRBJ2-7, with 11 bases identical to TRBD2. Germline V gene lookup returns CDR1 SEHNR and CDR2 FQNEAQ (reference sequence). There are 15 residues in the CDR3. The junction had 3 bases not matched to a gene; V was cut back by 1 base and J by 4 bases. The CDR3 region is CASSLDGTSGYEQYF. Written as DNA, the CDR3 is TGTGCCAGCAGCTTAGACGGGACTAGCGGATACGAGCAGTACTTC.

The chain combines TRBV18 with TRBJ1-6; no clear D gene. Germline CDR1 reads KGHSH; CDR2 reads LQKENI. The CDR3 is made up of 14 amino acids. With 2 bases removed from V and 7 bases from J, the gap between germline ends came to 9 bases. The CDR3 nucleotides read TGTGCCAGCTCACCAGCAGATACAAATTCACCCCTCCACTTT. This encodes CASSPADTNSPLHF. Full variable domain (missing parts from reference TRBV18 and TRBJ1-6): NAGVMQNPRHLVRRRGQEARLRCSPMKGHSHVYWYRQLPEEGLKFMVYLQKENIIDESGMPKERFSAEFPKEGPSILRIQQVVRGDSAAYFCASSPADTNSPLHFGNGTRLTVT.